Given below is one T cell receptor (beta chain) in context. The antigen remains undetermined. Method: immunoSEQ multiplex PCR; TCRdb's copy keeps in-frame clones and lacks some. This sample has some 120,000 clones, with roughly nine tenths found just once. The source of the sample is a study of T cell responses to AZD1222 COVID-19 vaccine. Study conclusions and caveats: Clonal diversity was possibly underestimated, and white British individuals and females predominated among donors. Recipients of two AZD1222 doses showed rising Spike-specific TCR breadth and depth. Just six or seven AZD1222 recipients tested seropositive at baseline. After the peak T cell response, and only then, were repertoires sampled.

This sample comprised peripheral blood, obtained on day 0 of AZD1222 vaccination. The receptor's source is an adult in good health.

CDR3 nucleotide sequence: TGTGCCATCATCGGGGAGGGAACCTACGAGCAGTACTTC. It codes for CAIIGEGTYEQYF. The V call is TRBV10-3, the J call TRBJ2-7; 7 bases are a match to TRBD2. CDR3 length: 13 residues. J was trimmed by 2 bases and V by 7 bases; bases with no gene match: 5. The germline CDR1 and CDR2 sequences are ENHRY and SYGVKD.